This paragraph reports one TCR beta chain. This specimen belongs to a study of control samples from healthy donors and cancer patients. Clones were sequenced by immunoSEQ multiplex PCR, and TCRdb holds only the in-frame ones, with some missing. Altogether about 170,000 clones are present, 75% to 95% being singletons, with the ten largest covering around 2.2%. Germline V gives CDR1 SNHLY, CDR2 FYNNEI. J gave up 1 base and V 8 bases, and 4 bases lay outside the gene matches. This CDR3 comprises 16 residues. The TCR sequence derives from a woman aged 40 to 50 in good health. The genes are TRBV2 and TRBJ2-4; TRBD2 matches at 14 bases. Sequencing was carried out using blood. For the CDR3, the DNA is TGTGCCAGCGGTTGGACTAGCGGGGGGGCCAAAAACATTCAGTACTTC. Encoded protein: CASGWTSGGAKNIQYF.